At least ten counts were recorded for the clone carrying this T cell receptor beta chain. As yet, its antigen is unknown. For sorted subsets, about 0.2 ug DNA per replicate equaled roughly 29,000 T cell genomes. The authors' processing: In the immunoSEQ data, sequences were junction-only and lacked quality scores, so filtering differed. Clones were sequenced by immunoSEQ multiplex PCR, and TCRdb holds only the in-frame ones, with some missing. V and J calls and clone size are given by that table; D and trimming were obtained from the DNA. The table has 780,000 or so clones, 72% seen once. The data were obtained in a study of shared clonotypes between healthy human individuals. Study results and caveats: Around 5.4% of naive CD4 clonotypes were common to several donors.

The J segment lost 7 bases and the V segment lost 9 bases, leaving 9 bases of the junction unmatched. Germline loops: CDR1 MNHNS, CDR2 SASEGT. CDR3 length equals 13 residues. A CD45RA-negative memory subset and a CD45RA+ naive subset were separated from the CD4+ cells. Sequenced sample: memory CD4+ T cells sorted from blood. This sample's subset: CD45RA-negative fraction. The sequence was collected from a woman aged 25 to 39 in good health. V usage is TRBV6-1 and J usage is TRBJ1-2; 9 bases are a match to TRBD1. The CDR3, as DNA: TGTGCCAGTAAAGGGGGACAGGGACGTGGCTACACCTTC. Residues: CASKGGQGRGYTF.